This passage covers 13 T cell receptor beta chains from one sample sequenced in a study of shared clonotypes between healthy human individuals. Measured with immunoSEQ multiplex PCR; TCRdb has only the in-frame clones, and not every one. The table lists about 700,000 clones, 92% of them singletons. Selected positively for CCR7 and CD45RO-negative, naive CD8 cells excluded terminally differentiated effector memory CD45RA+ cells. The sample was naive CD8+ T cells sorted from blood. The receptors were gathered from a man aged 30 to 39 in good health.

The genes are TRBV6-6 and TRBJ1-2; 7 nucleotides match TRBD1. The CDR3 has 14 residues. The germline V gene encodes CDR1 MNHNY and CDR2 SVGAGI (reference sequence). Trimming removed 5 bases from V and 1 base from J; junction bases left unmatched: 4. The CDR3 nucleotides are TGTGCCAGCAGTAAGACAGGGATTAACTATGGCTACACCTTC. Amino acids: CASSKTGINYGYTF.

The chain uses TRBV7-9 and TRBJ2-1; 12 nucleotides line up with TRBD1. Unmatched junction bases numbered 6, after V lost 0 bases and J lost 9 bases. Per germline, CDR1 SEHNR and CDR2 FQNEAQ (reference sequence). This CDR3 has 16 residues. The CDR3 loop reads CASSLAGTGGKVEQFF. The CDR3, as DNA: TGTGCCAGCAGCTTAGCCGGGACAGGGGGCAAGGTTGAGCAGTTCTTC.

This rearrangement joins TRBV7-9 to TRBJ2-2, with unresolved D. Germline V lookup: CDR1 SEHNR, CDR2 FQNEAQ (reference sequence). This CDR3 spans 15 amino acids. V was clipped by 5 bases and J by 7 bases, with 17 bases between them. Here the CDR3 reads CASSPRVLRFGELFF. CDR3 nucleotide sequence: TGTGCCAGCAGCCCCCGGGTCCTGAGGTTCGGGGAGCTGTTTTTT.

The V gene is TRBV11-2, the J gene TRBJ2-1; no firm D call. The germline V gene has CDR1 SGHAT and CDR2 FQNNGV. Trimming removed 5 bases at V and 1 base at J, with 9 bases between. This CDR3 contains 14 residues. Here the CDR3 reads CASSPPNSYNEQFF. CDR3 in DNA: TGTGCCAGCAGCCCCCCAAATTCCTACAATGAGCAGTTCTTC.

The chain links TRBV14 to TRBJ2-2; TRBD1 agrees at 8 bases. V dropped 4 bases and J dropped 2; count of bases not matched to a gene: 9. Germline lookup yields CDR1 SGHDN and CDR2 FVKESK. This CDR3 contains 17 residues. The DNA of the CDR3 is TGTGCCAGCAGCCGGGGACCAGGGGGCGGAAACACCGGGGAGCTGTTTTTT. Residues: CASSRGPGGGNTGELFF.

The V and J genes are TRBV7-9 and TRBJ2-2; 13 nucleotides agree with TRBD2. Trimming removed 7 bases from V and 0 bases from J; junction bases left unmatched: 5. There are 17 residues in the CDR3. In germline, CDR1 is SEHNR, CDR2 FQNEAQ (reference sequence). DNA of the CDR3: TGTGCCAGCACCGGGACTAGCGGGATTTCGAACACCGGGGAGCTGTTTTTT. Protein sequence: CASTGTSGISNTGELFF.

The chain links TRBV28 to TRBJ1-5; D not certain. The CDR3 is made up of 15 amino acids. CDR1 and CDR2 (germline): MDHEN, SYDVKM. V was trimmed by 9 bases and J by 1 base, leaving 16 bases between them. CDR3 in DNA: TGTGCCAGTAGGAGGCCCCGTCGCAGCAATCAGCCCCAGCATTTT. Translated, it gives CASRRPRRSNQPQHF.

This chain uses TRBV7-6 with TRBJ2-1; weak D call: TRBD1 (6 bases). Germline CDR1 is SGHVS and CDR2 is FNYEAQ. The CDR3 consists of 14 residues. V lost 4 bases and J lost 4, with 11 bases in between. The CDR3 protein is CASSSGDGYNEQFF. CDR3 nucleotides: TGTGCCAGCAGCTCAGGGGACGGTTACAATGAGCAGTTCTTC. The variable domain in full, with the rest retrieved from reference TRBV7-6 and TRBJ2-1, is GAGVSQSPRYKVTKRGQDVALRCDPISGHVSLYWYRQALGQGPEFLTYFNYEAQQDKSGLPNDRFSAERPEGSISTLTIQRTEQRDSAMYRCASSSGDGYNEQFFGPGTRLTVL.

This chain links TRBV7-9 with TRBJ2-7; 12 nucleotides match TRBD2. V gave up 4 bases and J gave up 4 bases; unmatched junction bases: 8. Germline V gives CDR1 SEHNR, CDR2 FQNEAQ (reference sequence). The CDR3 has 16 residues. CDR3 region: CASSYDAGTSGYEQYF. Here the CDR3 DNA reads TGTGCCAGCAGCTACGACGCGGGGACTAGCGGGTACGAGCAGTACTTC.

The chain recombines TRBV5-1 with TRBJ2-5; TRBD2 matches 7 bases. The CDR3 is made up of 17 amino acids. Germline V lookup: CDR1 SGHRS, CDR2 YFSETQ. J was trimmed by 5 bases and V by 3 bases; bases with no gene match: 16. The CDR3 DNA reads TGCGCCAGCAGCTACTACCCGGCGGGAGAGACGGGGGAGACCCAGTACTTC. Protein sequence: CASSYYPAGETGETQYF.

The chain combines TRBV29-1 with TRBJ2-7, with TRBD2 matching over 12 bases. V shed 7 bases, J shed 3 bases, and the junction held 7 bases outside the gene matches. This CDR3 has 14 amino acids. Germline assignment: CDR1 SQVTM and CDR2 ANQGSEA. CDR3 residues: CSARLAGALYEQYF. DNA for the CDR3: TGCAGCGCTAGACTAGCGGGAGCTCTCTACGAGCAGTACTTC.

This clone occurred a few times. The chain is built from TRBV2 and TRBJ2-7, with unresolved D. In germline, CDR1 is SNHLY, CDR2 FYNNEI. The CDR3 runs to 15 residues. The V end lost 5 bases, the J end lost 0 bases, and 14 bases lay between the germline ends. The CDR3 spells CASSLSPLSSYEQYF. CDR3 coding DNA: TGTGCCAGCAGTTTAAGTCCCCTGAGCTCCTACGAGCAGTACTTC. The full variable domain, with the rest looked up from reference TRBV2 and TRBJ2-7, is EPEVTQTPSHQVTQMGQEVILRCVPISNHLYFYWYRQILGQKVEFLVSFYNNEISEKSEIFDDQFSVERPDGSNFTLKIRSTKLEDSAMYFCASSLSPLSSYEQYFGPGTRLTVT.

The chain has TRBV7-6 and TRBJ2-3; D possibly uses TRBD1 or TRBD2 (6 bases each). The germline gives CDR1 SGHVS, CDR2 FNYEAQ. The CDR3 runs to 15 residues. Deletions cut 4 bases from V and 4 bases from J, with 15 bases between. CDR3: CASSSEGGRPDTQYF. The CDR3 bases are TGTGCCAGCAGCTCGGAAGGGGGGCGTCCAGATACGCAGTATTTT.